This T cell receptor beta chain was identified in a study of blood T cell repertoires in COVID-19 (dated by TCRdb to about 2020). Regarding the research as a whole: Samples from collaborators originated in the United States, Italy and Spain and spanned both the acute and convalescent phases of COVID-19. Deeply sampled blood TCRbeta repertoires from subjects exposed to, actively infected with, or recovered from COVID-19 were included in the dataset. Where HLA class I and class II types were available, the types were taken from metadata supplied by the sample provider, not from assay-based typing. The samples were drawn from two sources: the first 160 participants of the ongoing ImmuneRACE study, and 950 to 1,500 subjects contributed by 6 global collaborators. A de-identified subject ID, COVID-19 status, age in years and sex were almost always included in the sample metadata. The prospective study material was composed of cDNA or gDNA derived from T cells, B-cell-depleted T cells, or PBMCs. A freely available public database, intended as a resource for researchers studying the immune response to SARS-CoV-2, is where the repertoires were released. The study at large found these results: The amount of clinical and demographic metadata varied by source and participant and was provided uncurated.

A note on this clone: Its antigen specificity is not known. No base-level quality is on record; no much larger clone is a single base apart.

Clipping removes 3 bases from V and 6 bases from J, with 8 as the unmatched junction base count. The CDR3 runs 15 residues from the cysteine to the phenylalanine. The only DNA kept is the CDR3, 45 bases in frame from the first base. CDR1 and CDR2 were assigned from the germline V gene as SGDLS and YYNGEE. The collaborating institutions used their own protocols to collect whole blood in K2EDTA tubes. For TCRbeta analysis, collaborators shipped samples in one of three forms: frozen whole blood, isolated PBMCs, or DNA extracted from either of those sample types. The immunoSEQ Assay, a bias-controlled multiplex PCR, was used to amplify TCRbeta CDR3 regions from genomic DNA. On the study's bioinformatics: Within the assay, amplification of reference gene primers was used to estimate how many nucleated cells each sample contained. Sequence reads were collapsed and filtered to measure the absolute abundance of every unique TCRbeta CDR3 rearrangement. For each sample, productive Simpson clonality was calculated as the square root of Simpson's diversity index over productive rearrangements. The clones in this table, taken by TCRdb from immuneACCESS, are in-frame only. Not every clone is retained; where verified, under half of the shortfall comes from an unresolved V gene, and the cause of the rest is unknown. The V and J calls and clone size are taken from that table; D and trimming were inferred from the DNA. The sample records 250,000 to 300,000 clones, around 90% of which are singletons. The top ten constitute roughly 0.8% of the sample.

This chain is built from TRBV9 and TRBJ2-5; 10 bases in the middle match TRBD2. The sequence derives from a woman aged 25 to 45 with acute or convalescent COVID-19. Sequences were obtained from peripheral blood. The CDR3 sequence is CASSGLAGVSQTQYF. The DNA sequence is as follows: TGTGCCAGCAGCGGTCTAGCGGGAGTCTCGCAGACCCAGTACTTC.